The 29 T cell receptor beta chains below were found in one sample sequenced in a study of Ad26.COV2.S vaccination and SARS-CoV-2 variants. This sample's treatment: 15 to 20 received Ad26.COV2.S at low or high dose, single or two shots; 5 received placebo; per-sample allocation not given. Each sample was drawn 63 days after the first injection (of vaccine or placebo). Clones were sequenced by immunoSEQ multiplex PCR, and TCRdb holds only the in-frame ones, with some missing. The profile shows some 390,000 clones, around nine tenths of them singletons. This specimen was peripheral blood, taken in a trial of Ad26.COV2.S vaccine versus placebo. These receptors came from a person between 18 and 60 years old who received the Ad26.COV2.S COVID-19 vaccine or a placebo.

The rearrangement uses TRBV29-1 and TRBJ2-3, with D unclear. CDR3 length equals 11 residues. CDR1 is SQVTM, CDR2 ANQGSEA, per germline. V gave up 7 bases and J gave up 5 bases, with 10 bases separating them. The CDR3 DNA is TGCAGCGGCTACTGGGGAGATACGCAGTATTTT. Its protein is CSGYWGDTQYF.

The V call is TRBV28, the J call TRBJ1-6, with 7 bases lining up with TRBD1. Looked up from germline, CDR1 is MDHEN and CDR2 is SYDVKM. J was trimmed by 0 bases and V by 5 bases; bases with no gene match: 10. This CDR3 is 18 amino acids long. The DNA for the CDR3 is TGTGCCAGCAGTAAACCGGGACAGTCTAGCTCCTATAATTCACCCCTCCACTTT. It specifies CASSKPGQSSSYNSPLHF.

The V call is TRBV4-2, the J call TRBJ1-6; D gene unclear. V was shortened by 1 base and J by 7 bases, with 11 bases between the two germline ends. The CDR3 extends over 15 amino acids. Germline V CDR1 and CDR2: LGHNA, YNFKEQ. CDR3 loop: CASSQVKQVNSPLHF. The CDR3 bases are TGTGCCAGCAGCCAAGTCAAGCAGGTGAATTCACCCCTCCACTTT.

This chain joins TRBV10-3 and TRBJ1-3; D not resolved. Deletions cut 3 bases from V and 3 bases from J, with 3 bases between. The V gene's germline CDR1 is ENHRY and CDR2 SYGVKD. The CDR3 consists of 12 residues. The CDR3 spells CAISDLGNTIYF. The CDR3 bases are TGTGCCATCAGTGATCTTGGAAACACCATATATTTT.

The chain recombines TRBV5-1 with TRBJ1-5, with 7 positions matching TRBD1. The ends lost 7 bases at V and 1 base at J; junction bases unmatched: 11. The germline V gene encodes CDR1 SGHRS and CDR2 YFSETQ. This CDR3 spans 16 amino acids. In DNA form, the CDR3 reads TGCGCCAGCTTCCCCGGGACAGATCTAAGCAATCAGCCCCAGCATTTT. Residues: CASFPGTDLSNQPQHF.

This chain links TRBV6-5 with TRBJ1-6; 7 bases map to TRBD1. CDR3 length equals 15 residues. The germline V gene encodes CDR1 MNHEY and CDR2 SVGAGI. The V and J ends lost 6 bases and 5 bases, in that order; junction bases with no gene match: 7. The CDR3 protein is CASSYGDRDNSPLHF. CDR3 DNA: TGTGCCAGCAGCTACGGGGACAGAGATAATTCACCCCTCCACTTT.

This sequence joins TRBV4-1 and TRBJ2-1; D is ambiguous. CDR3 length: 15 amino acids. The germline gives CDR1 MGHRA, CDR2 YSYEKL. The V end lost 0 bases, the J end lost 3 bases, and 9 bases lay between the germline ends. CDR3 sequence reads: CASSQDGSDYNEQFF. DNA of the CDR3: TGCGCCAGCAGCCAAGATGGATCTGACTACAATGAGCAGTTCTTC.

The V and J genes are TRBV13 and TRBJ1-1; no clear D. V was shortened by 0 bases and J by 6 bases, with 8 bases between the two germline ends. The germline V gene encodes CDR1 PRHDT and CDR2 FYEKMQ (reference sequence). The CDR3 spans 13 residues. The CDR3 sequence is CASSLGPQAEAFF. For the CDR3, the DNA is TGTGCCAGCAGCTTAGGCCCTCAGGCTGAAGCTTTCTTT.

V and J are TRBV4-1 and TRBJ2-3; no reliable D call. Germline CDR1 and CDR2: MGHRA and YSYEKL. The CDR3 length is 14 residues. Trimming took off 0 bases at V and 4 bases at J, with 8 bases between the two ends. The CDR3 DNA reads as TGCGCCAGCAGCCAAGATGGAGTCGCAGATACGCAGTATTTT. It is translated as CASSQDGVADTQYF.

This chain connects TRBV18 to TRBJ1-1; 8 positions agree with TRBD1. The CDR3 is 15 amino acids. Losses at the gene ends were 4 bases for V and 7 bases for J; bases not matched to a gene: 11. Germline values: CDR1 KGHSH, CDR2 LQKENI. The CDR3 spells CASSRRNNRGSEAFF. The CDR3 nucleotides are TGTGCCAGCTCACGCAGGAACAACAGGGGGAGTGAAGCTTTCTTT.

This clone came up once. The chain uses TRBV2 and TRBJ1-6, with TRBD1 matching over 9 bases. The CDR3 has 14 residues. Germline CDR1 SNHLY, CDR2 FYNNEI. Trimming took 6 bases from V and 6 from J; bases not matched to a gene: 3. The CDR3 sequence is CASRGDRANSPLHF. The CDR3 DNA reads TGTGCCAGCAGGGGGGACAGGGCTAATTCACCCCTCCACTTT. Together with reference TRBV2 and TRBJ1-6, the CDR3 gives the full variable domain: EPEVTQTPSHQVTQMGQEVILRCVPISNHLYFYWYRQILGQKVEFLVSFYNNEISEKSEIFDDQFSVERPDGSNFTLKIRSTKLEDSAMYFCASRGDRANSPLHFGNGTRLTVT.

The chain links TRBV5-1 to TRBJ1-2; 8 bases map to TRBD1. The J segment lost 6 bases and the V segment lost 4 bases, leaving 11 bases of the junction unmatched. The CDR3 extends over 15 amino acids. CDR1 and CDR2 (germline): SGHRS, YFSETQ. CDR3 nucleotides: TGCGCCAGCAGCCCCGGGACAGGACCTGTGGATGGCTACACCTTC. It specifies CASSPGTGPVDGYTF.

The CDR3 is CASSLAFGTDTQYF. CDR3 DNA sequence: TGTGCCAGCAGCTTAGCCTTCGGCACAGATACGCAGTATTTT. The chain is built from TRBV7-9 and TRBJ2-3; D uncertain. There are 14 residues in the CDR3. V was pared by 0 bases and J by 1 base, with 5 bases between. Germline assignment: CDR1 SEHNR and CDR2 FQNEAQ (reference sequence).

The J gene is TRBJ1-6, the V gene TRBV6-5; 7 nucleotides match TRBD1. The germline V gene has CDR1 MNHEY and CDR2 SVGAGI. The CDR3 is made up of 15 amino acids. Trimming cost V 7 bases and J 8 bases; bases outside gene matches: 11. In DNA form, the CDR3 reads TGTGCCAGCAACTTACGTGGGACAGCCGATTCACCCCTCCACTTT. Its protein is CASNLRGTADSPLHF.

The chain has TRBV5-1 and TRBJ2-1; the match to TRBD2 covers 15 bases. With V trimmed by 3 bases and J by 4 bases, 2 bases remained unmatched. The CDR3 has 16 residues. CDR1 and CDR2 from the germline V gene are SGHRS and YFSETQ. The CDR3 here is CASSWTSGGAYNEQFF. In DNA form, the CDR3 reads TGCGCCAGCAGCTGGACTAGCGGGGGGGCGTACAATGAGCAGTTCTTC.

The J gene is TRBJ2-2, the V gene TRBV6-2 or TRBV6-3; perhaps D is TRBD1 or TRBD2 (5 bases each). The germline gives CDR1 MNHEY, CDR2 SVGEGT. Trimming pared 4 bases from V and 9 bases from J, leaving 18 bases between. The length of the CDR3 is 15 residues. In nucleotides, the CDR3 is TGTGCCAGCAGTTCGGGAAACAGGCGGACCAGGGAGCTGTTTTTT. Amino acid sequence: CASSSGNRRTRELFF.

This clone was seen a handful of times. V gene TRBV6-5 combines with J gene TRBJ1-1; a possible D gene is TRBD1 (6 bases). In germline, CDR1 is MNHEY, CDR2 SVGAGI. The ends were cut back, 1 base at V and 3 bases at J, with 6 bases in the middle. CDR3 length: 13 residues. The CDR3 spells CASSYYRDTEAFF. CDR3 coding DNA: TGTGCCAGCAGTTACTACAGGGACACTGAAGCTTTCTTT.

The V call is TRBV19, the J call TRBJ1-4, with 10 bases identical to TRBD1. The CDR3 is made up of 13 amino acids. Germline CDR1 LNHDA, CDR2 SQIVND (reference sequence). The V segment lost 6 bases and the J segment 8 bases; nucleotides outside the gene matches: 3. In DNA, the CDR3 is TGTGCCAGTAGCTTGGACAGGGGGGAAAAACTGTTTTTT. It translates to CASSLDRGEKLFF.

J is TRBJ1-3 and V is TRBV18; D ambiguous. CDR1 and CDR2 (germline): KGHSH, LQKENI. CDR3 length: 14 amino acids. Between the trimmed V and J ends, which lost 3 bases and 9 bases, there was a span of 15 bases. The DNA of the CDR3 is TGTGCCAGCTCACCGTCGGGTCCTTTTAGCACCATATATTTT. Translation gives CASSPSGPFSTIYF.

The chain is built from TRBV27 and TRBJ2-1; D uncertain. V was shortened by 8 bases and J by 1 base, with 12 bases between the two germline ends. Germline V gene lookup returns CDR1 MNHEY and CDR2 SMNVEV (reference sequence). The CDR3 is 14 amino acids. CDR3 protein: CASSWAQSYNEQFF. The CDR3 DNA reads TGTGCCAGCTCTTGGGCACAGTCCTACAATGAGCAGTTCTTC.

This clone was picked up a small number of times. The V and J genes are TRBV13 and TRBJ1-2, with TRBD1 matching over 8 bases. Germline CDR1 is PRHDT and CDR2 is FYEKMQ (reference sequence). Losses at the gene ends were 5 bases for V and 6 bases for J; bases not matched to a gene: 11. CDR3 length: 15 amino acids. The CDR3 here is CASSLRTGRGNGYTF. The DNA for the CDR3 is TGTGCCAGCAGCCTTCGGACAGGGAGGGGAAATGGCTACACCTTC.

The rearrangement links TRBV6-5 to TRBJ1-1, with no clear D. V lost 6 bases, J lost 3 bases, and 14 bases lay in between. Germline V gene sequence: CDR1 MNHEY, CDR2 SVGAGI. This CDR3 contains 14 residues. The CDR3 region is CASSSPGWDTEAFF. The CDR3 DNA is TGTGCCAGCAGCTCCCCGGGATGGGACACTGAAGCTTTCTTT.

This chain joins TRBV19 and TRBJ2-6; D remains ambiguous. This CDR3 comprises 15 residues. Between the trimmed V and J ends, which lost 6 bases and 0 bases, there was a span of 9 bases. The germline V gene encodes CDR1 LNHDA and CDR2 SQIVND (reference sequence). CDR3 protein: CASREVSSGANVLTF. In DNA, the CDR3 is TGTGCCAGTAGGGAAGTTTCCTCTGGGGCCAACGTCCTGACTTTC.

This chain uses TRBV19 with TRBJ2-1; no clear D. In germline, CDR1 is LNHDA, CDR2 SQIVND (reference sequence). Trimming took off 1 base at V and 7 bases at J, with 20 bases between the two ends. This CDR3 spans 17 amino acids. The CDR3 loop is CASSIAPTVHPGNEQFF. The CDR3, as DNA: TGTGCCAGTAGTATAGCCCCAACAGTTCACCCCGGTAATGAGCAGTTCTTC. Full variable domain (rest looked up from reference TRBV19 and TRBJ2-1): DGGITQSPKYLFRKEGQNVTLSCEQNLNHDAMYWYRQDPGQGLRLIYYSQIVNDFQKGDIAEGYSVSREKKESFPLTVTSAQKNPTAFYLCASSIAPTVHPGNEQFFGPGTRLTVL.

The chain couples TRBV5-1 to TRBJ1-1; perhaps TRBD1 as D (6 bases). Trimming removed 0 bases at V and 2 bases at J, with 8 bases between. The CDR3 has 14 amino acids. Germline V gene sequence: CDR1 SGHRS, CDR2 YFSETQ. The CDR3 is CASSLAGTNTEAFF. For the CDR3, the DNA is TGCGCCAGCAGCTTGGCCGGGACAAACACTGAAGCTTTCTTT.

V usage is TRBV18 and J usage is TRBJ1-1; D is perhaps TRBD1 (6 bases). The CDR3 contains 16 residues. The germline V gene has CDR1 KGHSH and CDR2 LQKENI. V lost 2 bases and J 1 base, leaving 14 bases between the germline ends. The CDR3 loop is CASSPDFVQGNTEAFF. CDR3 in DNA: TGTGCCAGCTCACCAGATTTCGTACAGGGGAACACTGAAGCTTTCTTT. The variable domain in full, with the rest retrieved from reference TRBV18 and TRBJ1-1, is NAGVMQNPRHLVRRRGQEARLRCSPMKGHSHVYWYRQLPEEGLKFMVYLQKENIIDESGMPKERFSAEFPKEGPSILRIQQVVRGDSAAYFCASSPDFVQGNTEAFFGQGTRLTVV.

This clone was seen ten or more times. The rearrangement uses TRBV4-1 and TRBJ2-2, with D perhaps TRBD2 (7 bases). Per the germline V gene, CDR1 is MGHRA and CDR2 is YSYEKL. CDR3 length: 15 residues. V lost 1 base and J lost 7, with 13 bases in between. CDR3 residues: CASSQVGGAVGELFF. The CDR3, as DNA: TGCGCCAGCAGCCAAGTGGGGGGGGCTGTCGGGGAGCTGTTTTTT.

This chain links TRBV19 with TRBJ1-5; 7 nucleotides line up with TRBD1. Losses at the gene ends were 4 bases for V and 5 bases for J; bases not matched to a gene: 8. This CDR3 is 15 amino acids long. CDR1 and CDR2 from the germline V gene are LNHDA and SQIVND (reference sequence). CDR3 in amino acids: CASSKVDRADQPQHF. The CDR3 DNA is TGTGCCAGTAGTAAAGTAGACAGGGCCGATCAGCCCCAGCATTTT.

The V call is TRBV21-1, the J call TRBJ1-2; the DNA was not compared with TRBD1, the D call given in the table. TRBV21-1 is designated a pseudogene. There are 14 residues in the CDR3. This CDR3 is CASTTGQGPNGYTF. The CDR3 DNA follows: TGTGCCAGCACCACGGGACAGGGGCCTAATGGCTACACCTTC.